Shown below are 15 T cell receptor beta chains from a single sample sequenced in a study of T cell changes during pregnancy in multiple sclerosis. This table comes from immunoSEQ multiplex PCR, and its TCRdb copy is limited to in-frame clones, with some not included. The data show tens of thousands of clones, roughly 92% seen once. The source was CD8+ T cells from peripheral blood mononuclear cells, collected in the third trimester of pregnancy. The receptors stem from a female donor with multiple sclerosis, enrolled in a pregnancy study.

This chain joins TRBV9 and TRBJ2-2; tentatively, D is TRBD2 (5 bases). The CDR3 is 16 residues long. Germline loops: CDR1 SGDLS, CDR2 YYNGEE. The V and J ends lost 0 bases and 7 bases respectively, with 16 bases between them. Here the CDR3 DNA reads TGTGCCAGCAGCGTAGAGCCCACCCTAGCTGGCGGGGAGCTGTTTTTT. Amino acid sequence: CASSVEPTLAGGELFF.

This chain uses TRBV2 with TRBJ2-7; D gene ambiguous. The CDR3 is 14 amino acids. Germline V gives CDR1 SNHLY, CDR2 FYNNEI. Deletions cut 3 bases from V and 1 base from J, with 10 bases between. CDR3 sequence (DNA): TGTGCCAGCAGTGATCGGCGGAGTTCCTACGAGCAGTACTTC. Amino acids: CASSDRRSSYEQYF.

The CDR3 is CASKGAAFSSYEQYF. The DNA of the CDR3 is TGTGCCAGCAAGGGGGCGGCGTTCAGCTCCTACGAGCAGTACTTC. V usage is TRBV27 and J usage is TRBJ2-7; 7 bases are shared with TRBD1. The CDR3 covers 15 residues. CDR1 and CDR2 (germline): MNHEY, SMNVEV (reference sequence). Germline trimming cut 7 bases from V and 0 bases from J; bases unmatched to any gene: 9.

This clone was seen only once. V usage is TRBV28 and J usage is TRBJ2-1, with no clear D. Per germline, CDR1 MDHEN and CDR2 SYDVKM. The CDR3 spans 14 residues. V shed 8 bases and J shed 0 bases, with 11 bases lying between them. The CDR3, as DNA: TGTGCCAGCCAAGATTCGAGCTCCTACAATGAGCAGTTCTTC. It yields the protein CASQDSSSYNEQFF. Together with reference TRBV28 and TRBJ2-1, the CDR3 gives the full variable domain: DVKVTQSSRYLVKRTGEKVFLECVQDMDHENMFWYRQDPGLGLRLIYFSYDVKMKEKGDIPEGYSVSREKKERFSLILESASTNQTSMYLCASQDSSSYNEQFFGPGTRLTVL.

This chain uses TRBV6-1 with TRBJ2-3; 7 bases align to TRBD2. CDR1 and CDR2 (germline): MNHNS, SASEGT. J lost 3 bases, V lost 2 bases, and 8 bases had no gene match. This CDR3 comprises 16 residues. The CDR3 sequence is CASSELGREWTDTQYF. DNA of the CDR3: TGTGCCAGCAGTGAACTTGGGCGGGAGTGGACAGATACGCAGTATTTT.

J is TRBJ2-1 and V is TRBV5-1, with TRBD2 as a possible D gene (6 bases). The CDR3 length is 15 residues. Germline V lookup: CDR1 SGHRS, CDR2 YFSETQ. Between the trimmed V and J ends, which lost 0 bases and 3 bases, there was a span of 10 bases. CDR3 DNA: TGCGCCAGCAGCTTGGGTGGCGGGAACTACAATGAGCAGTTCTTC. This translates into CASSLGGGNYNEQFF.

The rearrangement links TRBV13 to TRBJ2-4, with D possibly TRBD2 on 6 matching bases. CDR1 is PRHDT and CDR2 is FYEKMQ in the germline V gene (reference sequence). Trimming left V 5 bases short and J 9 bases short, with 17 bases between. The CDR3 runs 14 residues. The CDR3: CASSGGLSYGIQYF. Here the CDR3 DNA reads TGTGCCAGCAGCGGGGGGTTAAGTTATGGCATTCAGTACTTC.

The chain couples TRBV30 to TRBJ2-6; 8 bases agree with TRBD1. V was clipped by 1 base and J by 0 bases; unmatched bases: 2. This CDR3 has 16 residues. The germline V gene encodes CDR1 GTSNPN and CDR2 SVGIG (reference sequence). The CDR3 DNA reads TGTGCCTGGAGTGCTACAGGGGGCTCTGGGGCCAACGTCCTGACTTTC. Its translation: CAWSATGGSGANVLTF.

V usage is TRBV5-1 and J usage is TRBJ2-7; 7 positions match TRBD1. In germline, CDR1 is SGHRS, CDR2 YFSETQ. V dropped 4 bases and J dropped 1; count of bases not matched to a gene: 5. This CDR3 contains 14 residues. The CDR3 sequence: CASSPGTESYEQYF. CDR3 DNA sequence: TGCGCCAGCAGCCCTGGGACAGAATCCTACGAGCAGTACTTC.

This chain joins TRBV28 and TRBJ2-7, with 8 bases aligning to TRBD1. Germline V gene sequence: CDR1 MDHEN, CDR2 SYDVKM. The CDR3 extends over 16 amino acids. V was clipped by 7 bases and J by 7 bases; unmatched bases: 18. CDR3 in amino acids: CASTPGGQGRLIEQYF. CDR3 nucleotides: TGTGCCAGCACCCCAGGAGGACAGGGTAGATTAATTGAGCAGTACTTC.

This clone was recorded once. CDR3 loop: CASRAGSSEQYF. The CDR3 DNA sequence: TGTGCCAGCAGAGCCGGGTCCTCAGAGCAGTACTTC. This chain connects TRBV28 to TRBJ2-7; no clear D. The CDR3 spans 12 residues. Between the trimmed V and J ends, which lost 6 bases and 7 bases, there was a span of 13 bases. Germline CDR1 is MDHEN and CDR2 is SYDVKM.

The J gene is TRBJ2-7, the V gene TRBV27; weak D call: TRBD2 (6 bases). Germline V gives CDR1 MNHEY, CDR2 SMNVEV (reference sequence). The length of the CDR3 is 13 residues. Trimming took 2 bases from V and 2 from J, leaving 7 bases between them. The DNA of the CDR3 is TGTGCCAGCAGTTTAACGGGAGCCTACGAGCAGTACTTC. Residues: CASSLTGAYEQYF.

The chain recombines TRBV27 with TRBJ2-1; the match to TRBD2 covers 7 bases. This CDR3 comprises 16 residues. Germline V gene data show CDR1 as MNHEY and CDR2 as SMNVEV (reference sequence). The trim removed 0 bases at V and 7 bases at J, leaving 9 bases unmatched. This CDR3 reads CASSLSGPRGGNEQFF. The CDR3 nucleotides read TGTGCCAGCAGTTTATCAGGCCCCCGGGGAGGGAATGAGCAGTTCTTC.

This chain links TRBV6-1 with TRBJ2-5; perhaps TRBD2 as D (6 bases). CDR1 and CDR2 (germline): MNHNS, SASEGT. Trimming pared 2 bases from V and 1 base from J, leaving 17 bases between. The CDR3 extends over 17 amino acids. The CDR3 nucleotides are TGTGCCAGCAGTGAATTCACAACGGGGGACCTCCAAGAGACCCAGTACTTC. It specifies CASSEFTTGDLQETQYF.

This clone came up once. CDR3: CASRRQGSGNTIYF. In DNA, the CDR3 is TGTGCCAGCAGGCGACAAGGCTCTGGAAACACCATATATTTT. The chain is built from TRBV2 and TRBJ1-3; D is ambiguous. CDR1 SNHLY and CDR2 FYNNEI come from the germline V gene. The CDR3 sequence is 14 residues long. The V end lost 6 bases, the J end lost 0 bases, and 9 bases lay between the germline ends.